These T cell receptor beta chains were read from a single sample in a study of spatial heterogeneity in lung cancer. TCRdb passed the 5' RACE reads through MiXCR, listing each CDR3 protein once. The sample holds 20,000 to 25,000 distinct CDR3 sequences; approximately 7% are singletons and the top ten take over 11%. The source was PBMCs, collected at surgery. The receptors here all came from a male donor with early-stage non-small cell lung cancer. Both conserved end residues are part of each CDR3. D genes are given only for firm matches. Where a row states a size, it is once, few, many or the class of an expanded clone; other rows omit it.

J	D	size	V	CDR3	DNA
TRBJ2-3	TRBD2	few	TRBV6-5	CASRDSGGRDTQYF	TGTGCCAGCAGAGATAGCGGGGGCCGAGATACGCAGTATTTT
TRBJ2-7	.	many	TRBV20-1	CSAGDSYEQYF	TGCAGTGCCGGAGACTCCTACGAGCAGTACTTC
TRBJ2-2	TRBD1	many	TRBV10-3	CAISPGQTNTGELFF	TGTGCCATCAGCCCGGGACAGACGAACACCGGGGAGCTGTTTTTT
TRBJ1-5	TRBD1	.	TRBV20-1	CSARGQGRNSNQPQHF	TGCAGTGCTAGGGGACAGGGGCGAAATAGCAATCAGCCCCAGCATTTT
TRBJ2-3	TRBD1	many	TRBV4-1	CASSLQDRTGLKDTQYF	TGCGCCAGCAGCCTACAAGATCGGACAGGGCTGAAAGATACGCAGTATTTT
TRBJ1-3	.	many	TRBV12-3/TRBV12-4	CASSVGGNTIYF	TGTGCCAGCAGTGTCGGTGGAAACACCATATATTTT
TRBJ2-2	.	medium-sized	TRBV28	CASSLSRDIPTGELFF	TGTGCCAGCAGTTTGTCCCGGGACATACCGACCGGGGAGCTGTTTTTT
TRBJ2-5	TRBD1	many	TRBV20-1	CSARDPGRGSQETQYF	TGCAGTGCTAGAGATCCTGGCAGGGGGAGTCAAGAGACCCAGTACTTC
TRBJ2-3	.	many	TRBV5-1	CASRVDAGLTTDTQYF	TGCGCCAGCAGAGTGGACGCGGGACTCACCACAGATACGCAGTATTTT
TRBJ1-6	TRBD1	few	TRBV11-2	CASSSTGGANNSPLHF	TGTGCCAGCAGCTCGACAGGGGGCGCAAATAATTCACCCCTCCACTTT
TRBJ1-5	.	.	TRBV3-1	CASSQRGSDQPQHF	TGTGCCAGCAGCCAGCGAGGGAGCGATCAGCCCCAGCATTTT
TRBJ2-4	.	few	TRBV11-2	CASSTRTAGGQYF	TGTGCCAGCAGCACTCGGACAGCTGGGGGGCAGTACTTC
TRBJ2-1	.	few	TRBV20-1	CSAPPLGRPHPAEQFF	TGCAGTGCTCCCCCCCTTGGGAGGCCACATCCTGCTGAGCAGTTCTTC
TRBJ2-5	.	.	TRBV4-2	CASSPGGASATQETQYF	TGTGCCAGCAGCCCCGGCGGGGCTAGCGCAACCCAAGAGACCCAGTACTTC
TRBJ1-1	.	few	TRBV4-2	CASSHPNGRGTEAFF	TGTGCCAGCAGCCACCCAAACGGGAGGGGAACTGAAGCTTTCTTT
TRBJ2-6	.	many	TRBV12-3/TRBV12-4	CASSFVGAGANVLTF	TGTGCCAGCAGTTTTGTGGGGGCCGGGGCCAACGTCCTGACTTTC
TRBJ2-5	TRBD1	many	TRBV4-2	CASSQFLQGSGETQYF	TGTGCCAGCAGCCAATTCCTACAGGGGTCAGGAGAGACCCAGTACTTC
TRBJ2-2	TRBD1	few	TRBV5-6	CASSSWTGTNTGELFF	TGTGCCAGCAGCTCGTGGACAGGGACGAACACCGGGGAGCTGTTTTTT
TRBJ2-4	TRBD2	.	TRBV10-2	CASRPLIAGELQNIQYF	TGCGCCAGCAGGCCCCTCATAGCGGGGGAATTACAAAACATTCAGTACTTC
TRBJ2-3	.	.	TRBV7-2	CASSPSEVPLATDTQYF	TGTGCCAGCAGCCCTTCCGAGGTCCCCTTAGCCACAGATACGCAGTATTTT
TRBJ2-2	.	many	TRBV12-3/TRBV12-4	CASSLYGGANTGELFF	TGTGCCAGCAGTTTATACGGGGGTGCGAACACCGGGGAGCTGTTTTTT
TRBJ2-1	.	few	TRBV11-2	CASSLRGAFYNEQFF	TGTGCCAGCAGCTTAAGGGGGGCATTCTACAATGAGCAGTTCTTC
TRBJ2-7	.	many	TRBV15	CATSRDVDSGYEQYF	TGTGCCACCAGCAGAGACGTGGACAGCGGGTACGAGCAGTACTTC
TRBJ1-5	.	.	TRBV6-1	CASSADGSNQPQHF	TGTGCCAGCAGTGCGGACGGAAGCAATCAGCCCCAGCATTTT
TRBJ2-6	.	few	TRBV12-3/TRBV12-4	CASSLLRRSSGANVLTF	TGTGCCAGCAGTTTGTTAAGAAGAAGCTCTGGGGCCAACGTCCTGACTTTC
TRBJ2-5	TRBD2	many	TRBV29-1	CSVLRAGGKETQYF	TGCAGCGTCTTAAGGGCGGGGGGGAAAGAGACCCAGTACTTC
TRBJ2-1	.	many	TRBV11-3	CASSLEASSYNEQFF	TGTGCCAGCAGCTTAGAGGCGAGCTCCTACAATGAGCAGTTCTTC
TRBJ2-1	.	many	TRBV20-1	CSAMAGVSYNEQFF	TGCAGTGCTATGGCAGGGGTGTCCTACAATGAGCAGTTCTTC
TRBJ2-1	.	few	TRBV4-1	CASSQEGHSYNEQFF	TGCGCCAGCAGCCAAGAGGGCCATTCCTACAATGAGCAGTTCTTC
TRBJ2-1	TRBD2	medium-sized	TRBV5-1	CASSLTSGNNEQFF	TGCGCCAGCAGCTTGACTAGCGGGAACAATGAGCAGTTCTTC
TRBJ1-5	TRBD1	.	TRBV28	CASRQGGLSNQPQHF	TGTGCCAGCCGTCAGGGGGGCTTAAGCAATCAGCCCCAGCATTTT
TRBJ2-3	TRBD1	many	TRBV18	CASSPPPDRGEDTQYF	TGTGCCAGCTCACCACCCCCGGACAGGGGTGAGGATACGCAGTATTTT
TRBJ2-1	.	few	TRBV14	CASSQEVSGSYNEQFF	TGTGCCAGCAGCCAAGAGGTCAGCGGCTCCTACAATGAGCAGTTCTTC
TRBJ1-2	.	.	TRBV5-1	CASSLVDANGYTF	TGCGCCAGCAGCTTGGTAGATGCAAATGGCTACACCTTC
TRBJ2-7	TRBD2	many	TRBV7-2	CASSAGLAGGEQYF	TGTGCCAGCAGCGCGGGACTAGCGGGAGGCGAGCAGTACTTC
TRBJ1-1	.	many	TRBV28	CASSFFSHNTEAFF	TGTGCCAGCAGTTTTTTTTCACATAACACTGAAGCTTTCTTT
TRBJ2-7	.	many	TRBV5-6	CASSLAGGVEQYF	TGTGCCAGCAGCTTGGCGGGGGGCGTCGAGCAGTACTTC
TRBJ2-3	TRBD2	.	TRBV27	CASSIIGGSLDTQYF	TGTGCCAGCAGTATTATCGGGGGGTCGTTGGATACGCAGTATTTT
TRBJ1-5	.	many	TRBV19	CASSPSAGQPQHF	TGTGCCAGTAGCCCCTCGGCGGGTCAGCCCCAGCATTTT
TRBJ2-1	TRBD2	many	TRBV14	CASSQPGLAGGNEQFF	TGTGCCAGCAGCCAGCCCGGACTAGCGGGAGGAAATGAGCAGTTCTTC
TRBJ1-5	.	many	TRBV12-5	CASGLEVGRQPQHF	TGTGCTAGTGGTTTGGAGGTGGGCCGACAGCCCCAGCATTTT
TRBJ2-5	.	many	TRBV10-3	CAIRDVEQGQETQYF	TGTGCCATCAGAGACGTAGAACAGGGACAAGAGACCCAGTACTTC
TRBJ2-3	.	many	TRBV27	CASSFWVSLGADTQYF	TGTGCCAGCAGTTTTTGGGTCTCTCTTGGCGCAGATACGCAGTATTTT
TRBJ2-6	.	.	TRBV29-1	CSVFVYSSGANVLTF	TGCAGCGTTTTTGTTTACAGCTCTGGGGCCAACGTCCTGACTTTC
TRBJ1-5	TRBD1	many	TRBV12-3/TRBV12-4	CASSNTGGPNQPQHF	TGTGCCAGCAGCAATACAGGGGGTCCTAATCAGCCCCAGCATTTT